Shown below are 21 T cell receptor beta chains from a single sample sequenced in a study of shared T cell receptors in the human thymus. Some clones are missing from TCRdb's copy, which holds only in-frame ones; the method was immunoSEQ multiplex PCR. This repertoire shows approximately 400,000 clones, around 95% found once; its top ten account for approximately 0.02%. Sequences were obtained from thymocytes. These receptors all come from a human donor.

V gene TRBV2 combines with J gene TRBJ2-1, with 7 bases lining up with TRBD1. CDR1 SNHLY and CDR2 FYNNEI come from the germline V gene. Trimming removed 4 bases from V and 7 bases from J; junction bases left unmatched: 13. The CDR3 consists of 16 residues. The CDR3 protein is CASSATGVLMGNEQFF. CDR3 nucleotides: TGTGCCAGCAGTGCTACAGGGGTCTTGATGGGGAATGAGCAGTTCTTC.

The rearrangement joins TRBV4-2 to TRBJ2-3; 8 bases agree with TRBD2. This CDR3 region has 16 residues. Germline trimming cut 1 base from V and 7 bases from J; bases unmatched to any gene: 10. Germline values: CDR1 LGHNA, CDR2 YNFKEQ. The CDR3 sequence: CASSQGSGRARNTQYF. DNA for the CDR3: TGTGCCAGCAGCCAAGGCTCCGGGAGGGCCAGAAATACGCAGTATTTT.

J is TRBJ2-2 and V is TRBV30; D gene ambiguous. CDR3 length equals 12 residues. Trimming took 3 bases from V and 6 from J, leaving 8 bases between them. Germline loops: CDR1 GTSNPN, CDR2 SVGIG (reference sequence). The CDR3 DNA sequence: TGTGCCTGGAGCCCTTTGGCCGGGGAGCTGTTTTTT. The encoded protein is CAWSPLAGELFF.

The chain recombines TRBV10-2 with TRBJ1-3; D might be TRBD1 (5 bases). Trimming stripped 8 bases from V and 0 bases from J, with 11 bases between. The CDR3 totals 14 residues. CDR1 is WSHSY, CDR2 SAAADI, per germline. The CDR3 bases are TGCGCCAGCGGGACTGTTAACTCTGGAAACACCATATATTTT. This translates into CASGTVNSGNTIYF.

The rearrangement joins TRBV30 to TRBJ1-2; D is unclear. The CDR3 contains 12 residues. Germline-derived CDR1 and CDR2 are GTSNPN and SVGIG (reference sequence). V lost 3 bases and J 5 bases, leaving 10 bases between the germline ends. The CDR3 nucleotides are TGTGCCTGGAGCCAACGGTCGTATGGCTACACCTTC. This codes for CAWSQRSYGYTF.

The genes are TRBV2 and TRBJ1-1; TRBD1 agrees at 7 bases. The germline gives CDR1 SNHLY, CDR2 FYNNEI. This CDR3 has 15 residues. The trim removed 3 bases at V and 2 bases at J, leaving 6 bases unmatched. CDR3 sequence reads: CASSEGGQTNTEAFF. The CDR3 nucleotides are TGTGCCAGCAGTGAGGGGGGACAGACCAACACTGAAGCTTTCTTT.

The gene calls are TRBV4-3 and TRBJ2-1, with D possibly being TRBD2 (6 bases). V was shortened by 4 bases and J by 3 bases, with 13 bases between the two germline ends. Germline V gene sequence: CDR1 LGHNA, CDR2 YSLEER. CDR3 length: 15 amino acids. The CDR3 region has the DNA TGCGCCAGCAGCCCCGGCTGGGGGGACTACAATGAGCAGTTCTTC. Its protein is CASSPGWGDYNEQFF.

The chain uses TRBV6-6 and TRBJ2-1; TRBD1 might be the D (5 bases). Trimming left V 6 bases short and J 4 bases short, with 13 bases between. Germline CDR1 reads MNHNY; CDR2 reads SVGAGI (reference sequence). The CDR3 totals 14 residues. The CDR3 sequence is CASSLDRPYNEQFF. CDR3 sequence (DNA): TGTGCCAGCAGCCTTGACAGACCATACAATGAGCAGTTCTTC.

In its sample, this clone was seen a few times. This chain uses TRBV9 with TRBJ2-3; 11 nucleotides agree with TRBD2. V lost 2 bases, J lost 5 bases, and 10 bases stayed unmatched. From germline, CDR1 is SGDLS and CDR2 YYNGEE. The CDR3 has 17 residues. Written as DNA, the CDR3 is TGTGCCAGCAGCGTCCCGGTCCTAGCGGGAGGTGGAGATACGCAGTATTTT. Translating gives CASSVPVLAGGGDTQYF.

CDR3: CASSIAHTGSQIFDTQYF. CDR3 DNA sequence: TGTGCCAGTAGTATAGCCCACACAGGGTCGCAGATATTCGATACGCAGTATTTT. This chain links TRBV19 with TRBJ2-3; tentative D call: TRBD1 (6 bases). Trimming pared 1 base from V and 6 bases from J, leaving 23 bases between. The CDR3 spans 18 residues. The germline V gene has CDR1 LNHDA and CDR2 SQIVND (reference sequence).

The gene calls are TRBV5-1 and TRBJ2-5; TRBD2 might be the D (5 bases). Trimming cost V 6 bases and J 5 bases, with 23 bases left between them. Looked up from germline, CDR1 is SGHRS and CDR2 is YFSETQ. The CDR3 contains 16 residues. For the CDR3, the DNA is TGCGCCAGCAACCCAAGGTCGGGGAGAGGGTGGGAGACCCAGTACTTC. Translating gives CASNPRSGRGWETQYF.

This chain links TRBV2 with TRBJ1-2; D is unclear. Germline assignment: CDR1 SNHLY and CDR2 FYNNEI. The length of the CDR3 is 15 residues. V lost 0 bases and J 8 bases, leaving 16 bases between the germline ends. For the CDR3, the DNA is TGTGCCAGCAGTGAAGCGGCAGAGCTGTATCGAGGCTACACCTTC. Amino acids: CASSEAAELYRGYTF.

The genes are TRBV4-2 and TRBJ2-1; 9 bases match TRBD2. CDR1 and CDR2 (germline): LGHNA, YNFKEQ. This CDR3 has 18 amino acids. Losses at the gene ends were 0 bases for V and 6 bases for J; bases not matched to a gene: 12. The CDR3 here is CASSQEGLAGRGGNEQFF. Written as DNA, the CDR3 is TGTGCCAGCAGCCAAGAGGGCCTAGCGGGAAGAGGCGGCAATGAGCAGTTCTTC.

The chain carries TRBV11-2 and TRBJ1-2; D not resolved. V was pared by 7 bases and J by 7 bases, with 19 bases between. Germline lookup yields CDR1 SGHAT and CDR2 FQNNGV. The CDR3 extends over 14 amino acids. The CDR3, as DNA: TGTGCCAGCACCTCATGGGGTAAAGAAGGTGGCTACACCTTC. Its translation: CASTSWGKEGGYTF. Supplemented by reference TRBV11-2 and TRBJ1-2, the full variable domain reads EAGVAQSPRYKIIEKRQSVAFWCNPISGHATLYWYQQILGQGPKLLIQFQNNGVVDDSQLPKDRFSAERLKGVDSTLKIQPAKLEDSAVYLCASTSWGKEGGYTFGSGTRLTVV.

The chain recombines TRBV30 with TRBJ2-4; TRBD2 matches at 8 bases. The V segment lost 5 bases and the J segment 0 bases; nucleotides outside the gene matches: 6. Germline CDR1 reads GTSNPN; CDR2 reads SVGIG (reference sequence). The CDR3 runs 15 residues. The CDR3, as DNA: TGTGCCTGGTGGAGAGCGGGAGTAGCCAAAAACATTCAGTACTTC. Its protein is CAWWRAGVAKNIQYF.

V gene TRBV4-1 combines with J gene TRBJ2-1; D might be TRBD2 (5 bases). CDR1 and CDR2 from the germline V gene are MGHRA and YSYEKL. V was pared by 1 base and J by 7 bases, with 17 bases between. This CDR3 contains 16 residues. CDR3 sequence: CASSQGPDGIENEQFF. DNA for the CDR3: TGCGCCAGCAGCCAAGGGCCCGACGGGATAGAAAATGAGCAGTTCTTC.

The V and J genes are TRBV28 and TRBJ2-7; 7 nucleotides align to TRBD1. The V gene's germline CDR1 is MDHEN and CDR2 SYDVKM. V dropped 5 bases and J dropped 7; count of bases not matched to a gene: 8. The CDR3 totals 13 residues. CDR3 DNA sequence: TGTGCCAGCAGTCGGGGACAGCCGGGGGAGCAGTACTTC. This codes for CASSRGQPGEQYF.

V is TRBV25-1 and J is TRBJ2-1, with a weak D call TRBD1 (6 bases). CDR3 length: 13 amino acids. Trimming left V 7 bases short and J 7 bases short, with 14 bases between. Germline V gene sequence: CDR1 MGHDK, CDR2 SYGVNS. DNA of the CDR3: TGTGCCAGCACGGCCAGGGGAAGGAATGAGCAGTTCTTC. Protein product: CASTARGRNEQFF.

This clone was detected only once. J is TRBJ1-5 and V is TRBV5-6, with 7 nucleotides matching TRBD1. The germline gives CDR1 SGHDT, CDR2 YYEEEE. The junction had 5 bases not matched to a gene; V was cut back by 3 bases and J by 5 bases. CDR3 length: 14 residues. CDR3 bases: TGTGCCAGCAGCTCCCGACAGGGTTATCAGCCCCAGCATTTT. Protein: CASSSRQGYQPQHF.

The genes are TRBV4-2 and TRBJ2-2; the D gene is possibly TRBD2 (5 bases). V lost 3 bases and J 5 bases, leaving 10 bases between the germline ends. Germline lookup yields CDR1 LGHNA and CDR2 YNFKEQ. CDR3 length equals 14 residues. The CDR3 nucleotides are TGTGCCAGCAGCCACGAACGAGGGACCGGGGAGCTGTTTTTT. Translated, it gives CASSHERGTGELFF.

CDR3 in DNA: TGCGCCAGCAGCTTGCCGGGACTAGCGGGCCGGAACACCGGGGAGCTGTTTTTT. Protein: CASSLPGLAGRNTGELFF. The V gene is TRBV5-1, the J gene TRBJ2-2, with TRBD2 identical over 12 bases. This CDR3 is 18 amino acids long. J lost 1 base, V lost 1 base, and 5 bases had no gene match. In germline, CDR1 is SGHRS, CDR2 YFSETQ.